This record looks at one T cell receptor beta chain sequence and its context. The target antigen is unknown. This sample is part of a study of radiotherapy plus CTLA-4 blockade in lung cancer. Looking at the study overall: For approximately 19% of patients, objective responses occurred, and about 30% had disease control. Findings and limits, study-wide: Per reports, early blood T cell clone dynamics, plus interferon-beta, forecast response most strongly. TCR clones of tumor origin grew in blood after radiotherapy plus ipilimumab.

Clones were read by immunoSEQ multiplex PCR, and TCRdb kept only the in-frame ones, dropping some. This sample has roughly 93,000 clones; approximately 78% occur once, and the top ten carry 3% to 3.5%. Chemo-refractory metastatic non-small-cell lung cancer patients were treated with focal radiation plus CTLA-4 blockade with ipilimumab. The starting material was peripheral blood, obtained from a patient treated with radiotherapy plus ipilimumab. This receptor was identified in a human donor with non-small cell lung cancer who had a partial response to radiotherapy plus ipilimumab.

The CDR3 DNA sequence: TGTGCCAGCAGTCGGACAGGGAGCTCCTACAATGAGCAGTTCTTC. Its translation: CASSRTGSSYNEQFF. The chain has TRBV6-1 and TRBJ2-1, with TRBD1 identical over 8 bases. The CDR3 sequence is 15 residues long. Losses at the gene ends were 5 bases for V and 0 bases for J; bases not matched to a gene: 3. Germline lookup yields CDR1 MNHNS and CDR2 SASEGT.